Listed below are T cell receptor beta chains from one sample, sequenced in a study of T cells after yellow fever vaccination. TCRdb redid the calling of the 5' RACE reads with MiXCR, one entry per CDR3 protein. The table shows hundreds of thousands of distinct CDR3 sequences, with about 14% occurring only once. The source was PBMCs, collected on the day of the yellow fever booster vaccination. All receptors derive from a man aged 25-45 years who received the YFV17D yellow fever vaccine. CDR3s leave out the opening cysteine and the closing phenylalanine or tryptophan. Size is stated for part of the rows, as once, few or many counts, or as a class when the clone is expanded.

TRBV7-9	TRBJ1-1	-	ASSLVRGAEAF
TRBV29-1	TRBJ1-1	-	SVGQLNTEAF
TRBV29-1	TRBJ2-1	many	SVGGNEQF
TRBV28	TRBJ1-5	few	ASSPQGGSGRPQH
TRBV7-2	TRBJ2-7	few	ASSTGQGTIPRLEQY
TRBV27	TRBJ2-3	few	ASSLRGLAGLNTDTQY
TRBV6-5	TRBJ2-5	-	ASSFGLGETQY
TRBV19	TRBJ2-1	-	ASSFTNANEQF
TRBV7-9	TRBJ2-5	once	ASSYQGQDQETQY
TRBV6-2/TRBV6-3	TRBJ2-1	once	ASTSDGRNEQF
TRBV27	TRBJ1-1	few	ASSFSDRTNTEAF
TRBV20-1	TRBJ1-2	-	SGTGRFYGYT
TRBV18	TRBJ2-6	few	ASSPVGGLGGANVLT
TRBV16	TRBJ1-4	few	ASSRDRRRANEKLF
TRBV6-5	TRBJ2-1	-	ASSYGLAGKNEQF
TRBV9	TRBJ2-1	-	ASSVGGLNNEQF
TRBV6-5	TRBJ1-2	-	ASSYTGGVEYGYT
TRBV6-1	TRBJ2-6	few	ASTRQGLSGANVLT
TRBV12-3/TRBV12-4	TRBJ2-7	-	ASSPVVGNYEQY
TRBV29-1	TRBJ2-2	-	SVEEGGVGELF
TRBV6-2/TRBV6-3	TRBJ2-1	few	AAVGSGNEQF
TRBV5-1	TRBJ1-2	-	ASSNSPGLYGYT
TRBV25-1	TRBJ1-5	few	ASSSVGGNQPQH
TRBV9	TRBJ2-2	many	ASSLARSAGELF
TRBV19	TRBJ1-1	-	ASSIINPPRTEAF
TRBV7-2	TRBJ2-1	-	ASTTEGVAGGRF
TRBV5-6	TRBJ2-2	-	ASSTGTGVPGELF
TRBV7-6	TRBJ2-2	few	ASSLDRGPNTGELF
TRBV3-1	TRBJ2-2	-	ASSHHALGTGELF
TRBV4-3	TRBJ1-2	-	ASSQDRQFLHGYT
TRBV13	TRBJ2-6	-	ASSLPLGPGANVLT
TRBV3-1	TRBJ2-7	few	ASSQDSLALYGYEQY
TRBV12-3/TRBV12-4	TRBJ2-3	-	ASSFLAGDTDTQY
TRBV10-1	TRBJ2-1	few	ASSVGLAGDNEQF
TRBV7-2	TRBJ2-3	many	ASSLGVFTDTQY
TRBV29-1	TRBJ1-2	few	STRFALGYGYT
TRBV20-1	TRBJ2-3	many	SAEKKRVSTDTQY
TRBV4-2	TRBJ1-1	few	ASSQPGQGGTEAF
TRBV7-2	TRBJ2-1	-	ASSLVYRYEQF
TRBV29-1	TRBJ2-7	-	SARTMAYEQY
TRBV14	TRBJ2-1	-	ASSQEGLARSEQF
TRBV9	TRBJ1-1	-	ASTPGPRPTEAF
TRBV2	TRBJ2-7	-	ASSEGSGRGAYEQY
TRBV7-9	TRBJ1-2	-	ASSLATLNYGYT
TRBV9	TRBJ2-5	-	ASSVAEGGRETQY
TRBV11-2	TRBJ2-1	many	ASSYEENEQF
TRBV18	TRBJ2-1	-	ASSPLLASYNEQF
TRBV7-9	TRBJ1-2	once	ASSLGGRGAST
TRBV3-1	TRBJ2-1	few	ASTRGEHPQF
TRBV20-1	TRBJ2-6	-	SAIRGLGANVLT
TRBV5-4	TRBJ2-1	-	ASSTTVYNEQF
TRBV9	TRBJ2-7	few	ASSLAGVTPYEQY
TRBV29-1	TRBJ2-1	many	SVDPGYNEQF
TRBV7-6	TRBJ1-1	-	ASSITGGAAGAEAF
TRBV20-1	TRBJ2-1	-	SARSLSGRSSYNEQF